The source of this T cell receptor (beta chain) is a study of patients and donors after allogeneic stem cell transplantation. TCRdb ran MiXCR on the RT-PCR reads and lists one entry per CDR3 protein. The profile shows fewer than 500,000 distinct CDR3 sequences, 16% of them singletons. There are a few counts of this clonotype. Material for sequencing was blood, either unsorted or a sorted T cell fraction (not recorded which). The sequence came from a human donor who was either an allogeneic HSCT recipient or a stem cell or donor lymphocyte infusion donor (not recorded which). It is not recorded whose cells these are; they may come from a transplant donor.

The CDR3 bases are TGTGCCAGCCAGGGGCTTGGGGCCTACGAGCAGTACTTC. Its translation: CASQGLGAYEQYF. The rearrangement joins TRBV12-3 or TRBV12-4 to TRBJ2-7, with D tentatively TRBD1 (6 bases). V lost 8 bases and J 2 bases, leaving 13 bases between the germline ends. This CDR3 comprises 13 residues.